Listed below are T cell receptor beta chains from one sample, sequenced in a study of CD8+CD57+ T cells in acquired aplastic anemia. TCRdb fed the reads into MiXCR, producing one record per CDR3 protein. The sample includes hundreds of thousands of distinct CDR3 sequences, around 49% of them seen just once. Sequencing was done on a sample of sorted CD4+, CD8+, or CD8+CD57+ T cells (not recorded which) from PBMCs. The receptors were gathered from a human donor with aplastic anemia. Each CDR3 is given without its conserved first and last residue. Each record gives: D gene, V gene, J gene, CDR3 protein. A D gene is named only where the DNA matches it firmly.

D gene: TRBD2
V gene: TRBV2
J gene: TRBJ2-1
CDR3 protein: ASTVGGGKL

D gene: .
V gene: TRBV11-2
J gene: TRBJ1-6
CDR3 protein: ASNFRVYNSPLH

D gene: TRBD1
V gene: TRBV9
J gene: TRBJ1-5
CDR3 protein: ASRGTGIGQPQH

D gene: TRBD1
V gene: TRBV7-3
J gene: TRBJ1-1
CDR3 protein: ASSLRGDRGAF

D gene: .
V gene: TRBV5-1
J gene: TRBJ2-7
CDR3 protein: ANSHTTYRDRAYEQY

D gene: TRBD1
V gene: TRBV12-3/TRBV12-4
J gene: TRBJ1-4
CDR3 protein: ASSQTGGNEKLF

D gene: TRBD2
V gene: TRBV5-1
J gene: TRBJ2-3
CDR3 protein: ASSLAGGRTDTQY

D gene: TRBD2
V gene: TRBV7-2
J gene: TRBJ2-7
CDR3 protein: ASSSTGGAYEQY

D gene: .
V gene: TRBV3-1
J gene: TRBJ2-5
CDR3 protein: ASSQAETQY

D gene: .
V gene: TRBV20-1
J gene: TRBJ1-6
CDR3 protein: SASGQTYNSPLH

D gene: TRBD2
V gene: TRBV9
J gene: TRBJ2-4
CDR3 protein: ASSQSLSGGNTNIQY

D gene: .
V gene: TRBV11-2
J gene: TRBJ2-7
CDR3 protein: ASSLNREIYEQY

D gene: .
V gene: TRBV5-6
J gene: TRBJ2-2
CDR3 protein: ASSSAGKSGELF

D gene: TRBD1
V gene: TRBV19
J gene: TRBJ1-6
CDR3 protein: ASRYRGNNSPLH

D gene: TRBD1
V gene: TRBV20-1
J gene: TRBJ2-7
CDR3 protein: SAGSGTGSYEQY

D gene: TRBD1
V gene: TRBV28
J gene: TRBJ1-2
CDR3 protein: ASSPGGSNYGYT

D gene: .
V gene: TRBV5-1
J gene: TRBJ1-4
CDR3 protein: ASSLEGRVNERLF

D gene: .
V gene: TRBV19
J gene: TRBJ2-2
CDR3 protein: ASSLGYTGELF

D gene: .
V gene: TRBV25-1
J gene: TRBJ1-6
CDR3 protein: ASSETQNSPLH

D gene: .
V gene: TRBV9
J gene: TRBJ2-5
CDR3 protein: ASSVADLRGPTPLAQY

D gene: .
V gene: TRBV10-1
J gene: TRBJ1-2
CDR3 protein: ASSGWTGDGYT

D gene: TRBD2
V gene: TRBV25-1
J gene: TRBJ2-3
CDR3 protein: ASSDPLAGGTDTQY

D gene: .
V gene: TRBV7-9
J gene: TRBJ1-1
CDR3 protein: ASSFGGGYTEAF